This section outlines one T cell receptor (beta chain) sequence together with its context. Its antigen is undetermined. These data originate in a study of OX40 agonist ivuxolimab in advanced cancers. About the study: Partial responses were recorded for three patients, including one with hepatocellular carcinoma and two with cutaneous melanoma.

Profiling relied on immunoSEQ multiplex PCR, and the TCRdb table lists in-frame clones only, not all of them. The sample comprises under 3,500 clones, about 92% of which are singletons, and around 2% rests with the top ten. The CDR3 is made up of 17 amino acids. The ends lost 4 bases at V and 2 bases at J; junction bases unmatched: 8. Germline-derived CDR1 and CDR2 are MNHNS and SASEGT. Findings and caveats of the study: Partial responders at 0.1-3.0 mg/kg showed near-lowest clonal expansion. The mean number of expanded clones was higher in CD8+ T cells than in CD4+. Clonal expansion was seen in CD4+ and CD8+ blood T cells by week 6 at 0.1 to 3.0 mg/kg.

This sample comprised CD4+ or CD8+ T cells sorted from blood, obtained in a trial of the OX40 agonist ivuxolimab. This clonotype was sampled from an adult with an advanced solid tumor such as melanoma, head and neck, liver or kidney cancer. V is TRBV6-1 and J is TRBJ1-5, with TRBD1 identical over 10 bases. The CDR3 region is CASSGTGGIGGNQPQHF. The CDR3 nucleotides are TGTGCCAGCAGTGGGACAGGGGGTATCGGGGGCAATCAGCCCCAGCATTTT.